The next 21 T cell receptor beta chains were all read from a single sample in a study of T cell changes during pregnancy in multiple sclerosis. Assay: immunoSEQ multiplex PCR; the TCRdb copy retains only in-frame clones and omits some. The table shows approximately 74,000 clones, with around 85% occurring only once. The source was peripheral blood, collected before pregnancy. The receptors derive from a female donor with multiple sclerosis, enrolled in a pregnancy study.

The rearrangement links TRBV6-5 to TRBJ1-5; D may be TRBD1 (6 bases). This CDR3 is built from 15 residues. V lost 6 bases to trimming and J lost 4 bases, with 16 bases between them. The germline CDR1 and CDR2 sequences are MNHEY and SVGAGI. The CDR3, as DNA: TGTGCCAGCAGCCTAAACAGGGTCGGGAATCAGCCCCAGCATTTT. Its translation is CASSLNRVGNQPQHF.

The chain is built from TRBV30 and TRBJ2-7; 7 positions match TRBD1. Germline V gene lookup returns CDR1 GTSNPN and CDR2 SVGIG (reference sequence). There are 13 residues in the CDR3. Unmatched junction bases numbered 9, after V lost 3 bases and J lost 7 bases. CDR3 coding DNA: TGTGCCTGGAGAAGGGGGCCTCATGGGGAGCAGTACTTC. Amino acid sequence: CAWRRGPHGEQYF.

This chain connects TRBV15 to TRBJ1-4, with D possibly matching TRBD1 (6 bases). The V gene lost 5 bases and the J gene lost 0 bases, with 16 bases spanning the gap. This CDR3 has 17 amino acids. The germline gives CDR1 LNHNV, CDR2 YYDKDF (reference sequence). The CDR3, as DNA: TGTGCCACCAGCGGGTGGCAGGGGCTTTCAACTAATGAAAAACTGTTTTTT. Its translation is CATSGWQGLSTNEKLFF.

The rearrangement links TRBV7-9 to TRBJ2-5, with TRBD1 as a possible D gene (6 bases). Germline V gene data show CDR1 as SEHNR and CDR2 as FQNEAQ (reference sequence). V lost 5 bases and J 1 base, leaving 11 bases between the germline ends. The length of the CDR3 is 14 residues. CDR3: CASSLTGIQETQYF. In nucleotides, the CDR3 is TGTGCCAGCAGCCTAACAGGGATCCAAGAGACCCAGTACTTC.

The V call is TRBV29-1, the J call TRBJ1-5, with TRBD1 identical over 7 bases. The CDR3 is made up of 19 amino acids. V trimming: 1 base; J trimming: 2 bases; junction bases outside the gene matches: 17. The germline CDR1 and CDR2 sequences are SQVTM and ANQGSEA. The CDR3 loop reads CSVEVVARDRELGNQPQHF. The CDR3, as DNA: TGCAGCGTTGAAGTGGTAGCCCGAGACAGGGAGTTGGGCAATCAGCCCCAGCATTTT.

The CDR3 DNA reads TGTGCCAGCAGCGTAGCCATCGTCAGTGGCTACACCTTC. Translation: CASSVAIVSGYTF. The J gene is TRBJ1-2, the V gene TRBV9; unclear D gene. V lost 0 bases, J lost 7 bases, and 10 bases lay in between. Germline V gene lookup returns CDR1 SGDLS and CDR2 YYNGEE. The CDR3 loop spans 13 amino acids.

Worth noting for this clone: Other DNA sequences from this sample encode an identical CDR3 as well. The chain combines TRBV7-3 with TRBJ2-7; 9 bases map to TRBD2. J gave up 2 bases and V 4 bases, and 6 bases lay outside the gene matches. The CDR3 is 15 amino acids. Germline V gives CDR1 SGHTA, CDR2 FQGTGA. This chain's CDR3 is CASSSGGGVPYEQYF. The CDR3 DNA sequence: TGTGCCAGCAGCTCGGGCGGGGGGGTCCCCTACGAGCAGTACTTC.

The CDR3 reads CASRPTSGASYEQYF. CDR3 nucleotides: TGTGCCAGCAGGCCTACTAGCGGCGCTTCCTACGAGCAGTACTTC. The rearrangement uses TRBV7-2 and TRBJ2-7; 8 nucleotides agree with TRBD2. The CDR3 has 15 residues. The V and J ends lost 6 bases and 1 base, in that order; junction bases with no gene match: 8. Germline V gives CDR1 SGHTA, CDR2 FQGNSA.

This sequence joins TRBV19 and TRBJ2-7; D is undetermined. The CDR3 has 13 amino acids. Trimming pared 1 base from V and 6 bases from J, leaving 10 bases between. The germline V gene encodes CDR1 LNHDA and CDR2 SQIVND (reference sequence). In DNA form, the CDR3 reads TGTGCCAGTAGTATAGTGGAAGGAGCCGAGCAGTACTTC. Its translation: CASSIVEGAEQYF. The variable domain in full, completed from reference TRBV19 and TRBJ2-7, reads DGGITQSPKYLFRKEGQNVTLSCEQNLNHDAMYWYRQDPGQGLRLIYYSQIVNDFQKGDIAEGYSVSREKKESFPLTVTSAQKNPTAFYLCASSIVEGAEQYFGPGTRLTVT.

The chain couples TRBV6-6 to TRBJ1-1; 7 nucleotides line up with TRBD1. The CDR3 is 16 amino acids. V gave up 5 bases and J gave up 4 bases; unmatched junction bases: 13. Germline-derived CDR1 and CDR2 are MNHNY and SVGAGI (reference sequence). In DNA, the CDR3 is TGTGCCAGCAGTACCCCACAGGGGAGTGCAGGCACTGAAGCTTTCTTT. Translation gives CASSTPQGSAGTEAFF.

The rearrangement uses TRBV30 and TRBJ1-1; D might be TRBD1 (5 bases). Trimming shortened V by 4 bases and J by 6 bases, and 12 bases separated the two germline ends. This CDR3 is 12 amino acids long. Germline CDR1 is GTSNPN and CDR2 is SVGIG (reference sequence). The CDR3 spells CAWNGRDAEAFF. The CDR3 bases are TGTGCCTGGAACGGCAGGGATGCTGAAGCTTTCTTT.

The chain uses TRBV2 and TRBJ2-7; TRBD2 matches 14 bases. V lost 9 bases to trimming and J lost 4 bases; unmatched junction nucleotides: 5. The CDR3 has 14 amino acids. Germline-derived CDR1 and CDR2 are SNHLY and FYNNEI. Here the CDR3 DNA reads TGTGCCAGGGTGGGGACTAGCGGGAGTTACGAGCAGTACTTC. Its protein is CARVGTSGSYEQYF.

This rearrangement joins TRBV7-9 to TRBJ2-1; D is unresolved. Germline assignment: CDR1 SEHNR and CDR2 FQNEAQ (reference sequence). CDR3 length: 16 residues. Trimming pared 8 bases from V and 0 bases from J, leaving 17 bases between. The CDR3 region is CASFSLSKSSYNEQFF. CDR3 sequence (DNA): TGTGCCAGCTTCTCCCTCTCGAAGAGCTCCTACAATGAGCAGTTCTTC.

This clone has more than one count but fewer than ten. The V gene is TRBV9, the J gene TRBJ1-2, with TRBD1 matching 10 bases. This CDR3 has 15 amino acids. Trimming at V came to 3 bases and at J to 4 bases, leaving 6 bases not matched to a gene. Germline assignment: CDR1 SGDLS and CDR2 YYNGEE. The CDR3 DNA reads TGTGCCAGCAGCGCCGACAGGGGGCACAGCTATGGCTACACCTTC. This sequence encodes CASSADRGHSYGYTF. The variable domain in full, with the rest retrieved from reference TRBV9 and TRBJ1-2, is DSGVTQTPKHLITATGQRVTLRCSPRSGDLSVYWYQQSLDQGLQFLIQYYNGEERAKGNILERFSAQQFPDLHSELNLSSLELGDSALYFCASSADRGHSYGYTFGSGTRLTVV.

The CDR3 region is CASSPQGPNYGYTF. In nucleotides, the CDR3 is TGTGCCAGCAGCCCGCAGGGGCCTAACTATGGCTACACCTTC. The chain couples TRBV7-2 to TRBJ1-2; maybe TRBD1 (6 bases). With 5 bases removed from V and 0 bases from J, the gap between germline ends came to 10 bases. This CDR3 has 14 amino acids. Per germline, CDR1 SGHTA and CDR2 FQGNSA. The whole variable domain, filled in from reference TRBV7-2 and TRBJ1-2, reads GAGVSQSPSNKVTEKGKDVELRCDPISGHTALYWYRQSLGQGLEFLIYFQGNSAPDKSGLPSDRFSAERTGGSVSTLTIQRTQQEDSAVYLCASSPQGPNYGYTFGSGTRLTVV.

The rearrangement uses TRBV7-9 and TRBJ2-7; 8 nucleotides match TRBD2. Unmatched junction bases numbered 8, after V lost 5 bases and J lost 2 bases. Germline-derived CDR1 and CDR2 are SEHNR and FQNEAQ (reference sequence). CDR3 size: 15 residues. The CDR3 here is CASSTEGLVPYEQYF. Here the CDR3 DNA reads TGTGCCAGCAGCACAGAGGGACTAGTACCCTACGAGCAGTACTTC.

This sequence joins TRBV6-4 and TRBJ2-2, with TRBD1 matching over 7 bases. Looked up from germline, CDR1 is MRHNA and CDR2 is SNTAGT. The junction had 10 bases not matched to a gene; V was cut back by 2 bases and J by 1 base. This CDR3 region has 18 residues. CDR3: CASSDQRVDRENTGELFF. The DNA for the CDR3 is TGTGCCAGCAGTGACCAACGAGTTGACAGGGAGAACACCGGGGAGCTGTTTTTT.

V is TRBV10-3 and J is TRBJ2-3, with 7 positions matching TRBD2. CDR1 is ENHRY and CDR2 is SYGVKD in the germline V gene. The trim removed 1 base at V and 0 bases at J, leaving 4 bases unmatched. This CDR3 is built from 16 residues. DNA of the CDR3: TGTGCCATCAGTGAGTGGGGTAGCGGGAGCACAGATACGCAGTATTTT. It is translated as CAISEWGSGSTDTQYF.

J is TRBJ2-1 and V is TRBV6-5; TRBD2 matches at 8 bases. The CDR3 length is 14 residues. Trimming cost V 4 bases and J 4 bases; bases outside gene matches: 3. Germline CDR1 and CDR2: MNHEY and SVGAGI. The CDR3 DNA follows: TGTGCCAGCAGTTCAACGGGGGGGTACAATGAGCAGTTCTTC. Its protein product is CASSSTGGYNEQFF.

This rearrangement joins TRBV5-5 to TRBJ1-6, with 11 positions matching TRBD1. Germline V gives CDR1 SGHKS, CDR2 YYEKEE (reference sequence). This CDR3 region has 18 residues. J lost 5 bases, V lost 2 bases, and 9 bases had no gene match. CDR3 region: CASSFAGTGGQNNSPLHF. The CDR3 coding sequence is TGTGCCAGCAGCTTTGCTGGGACAGGGGGACAGAATAATTCACCCCTCCACTTT.

The chain is built from TRBV10-2 and TRBJ2-3, with TRBD2 identical over 7 bases. V trimming: 7 bases; J trimming: 0 bases; junction bases outside the gene matches: 10. Per germline, CDR1 WSHSY and CDR2 SAAADI. The CDR3 loop spans 16 amino acids. CDR3 in amino acids: CASTNPLADSTDTQYF. In nucleotides, the CDR3 is TGCGCCAGCACCAACCCCCTAGCGGATAGCACAGATACGCAGTATTTT.